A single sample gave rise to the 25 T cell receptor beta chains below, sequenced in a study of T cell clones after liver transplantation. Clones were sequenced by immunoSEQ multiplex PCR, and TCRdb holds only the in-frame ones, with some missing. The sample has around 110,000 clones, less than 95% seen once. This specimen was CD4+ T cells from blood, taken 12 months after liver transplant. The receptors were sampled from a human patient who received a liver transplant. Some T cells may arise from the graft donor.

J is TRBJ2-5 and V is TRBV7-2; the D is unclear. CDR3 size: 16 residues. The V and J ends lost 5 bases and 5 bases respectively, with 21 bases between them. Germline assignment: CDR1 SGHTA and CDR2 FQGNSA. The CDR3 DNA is TGTGCCAGCAGCCCCGCCGCTGCTACCCGTGGGGAGACCCAGTACTTC. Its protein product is CASSPAAATRGETQYF.

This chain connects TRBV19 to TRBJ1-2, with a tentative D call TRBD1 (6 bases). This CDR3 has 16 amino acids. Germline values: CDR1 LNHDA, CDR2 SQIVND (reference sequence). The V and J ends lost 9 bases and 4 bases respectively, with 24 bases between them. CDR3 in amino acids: CASVTTGTLGSYGYTF. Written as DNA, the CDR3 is TGTGCCAGCGTAACCACCGGGACACTGGGGAGCTATGGCTACACCTTC.

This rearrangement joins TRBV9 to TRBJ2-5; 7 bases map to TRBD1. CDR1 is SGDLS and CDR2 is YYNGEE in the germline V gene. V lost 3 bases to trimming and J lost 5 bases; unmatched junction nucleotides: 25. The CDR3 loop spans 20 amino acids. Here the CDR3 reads CASSAAFRDSRHYPWETQYF. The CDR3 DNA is TGTGCCAGCAGCGCTGCGTTCCGGGACAGCCGACACTATCCTTGGGAGACCCAGTACTTC.

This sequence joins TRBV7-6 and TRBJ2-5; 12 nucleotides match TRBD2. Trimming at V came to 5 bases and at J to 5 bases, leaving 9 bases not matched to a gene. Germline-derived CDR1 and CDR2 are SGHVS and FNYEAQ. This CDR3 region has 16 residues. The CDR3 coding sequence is TGTGCCAGCAGCCCGAGACTAGCGGGAGTGGGTGAGACCCAGTACTTC. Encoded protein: CASSPRLAGVGETQYF.

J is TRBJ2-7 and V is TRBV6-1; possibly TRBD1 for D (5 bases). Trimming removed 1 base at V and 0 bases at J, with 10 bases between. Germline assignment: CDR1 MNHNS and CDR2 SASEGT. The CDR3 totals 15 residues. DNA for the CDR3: TGTGCCAGCAGTGAAGGGCCGGACAACTCCTACGAGCAGTACTTC. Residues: CASSEGPDNSYEQYF.

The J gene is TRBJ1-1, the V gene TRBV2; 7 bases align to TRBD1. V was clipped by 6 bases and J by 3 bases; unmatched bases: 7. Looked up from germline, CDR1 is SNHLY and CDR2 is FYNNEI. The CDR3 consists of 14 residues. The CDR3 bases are TGTGCCAGCAGCCTCGACAGGGAGGACACTGAAGCTTTCTTT. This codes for CASSLDREDTEAFF.

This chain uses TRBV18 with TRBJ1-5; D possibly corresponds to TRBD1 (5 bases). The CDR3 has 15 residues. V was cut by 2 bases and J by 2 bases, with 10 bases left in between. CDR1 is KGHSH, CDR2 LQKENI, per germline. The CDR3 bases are TGTGCCAGCTCACCAGGGGGTTCGGGCAATCAGCCCCAGCATTTT. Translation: CASSPGGSGNQPQHF.

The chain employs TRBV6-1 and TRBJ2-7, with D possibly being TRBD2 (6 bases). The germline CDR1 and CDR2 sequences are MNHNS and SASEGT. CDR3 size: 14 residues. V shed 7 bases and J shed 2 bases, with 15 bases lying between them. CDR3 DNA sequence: TGTGCCAGCACAATTGGCGGGACGACCTACGAGCAGTACTTC. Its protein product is CASTIGGTTYEQYF.

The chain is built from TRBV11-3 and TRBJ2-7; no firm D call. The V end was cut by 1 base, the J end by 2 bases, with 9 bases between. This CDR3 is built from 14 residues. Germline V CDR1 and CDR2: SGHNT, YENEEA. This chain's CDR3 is CASSLGSKPYEQYF. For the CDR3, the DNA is TGTGCCAGCAGCTTAGGGTCCAAACCCTACGAGCAGTACTTC.

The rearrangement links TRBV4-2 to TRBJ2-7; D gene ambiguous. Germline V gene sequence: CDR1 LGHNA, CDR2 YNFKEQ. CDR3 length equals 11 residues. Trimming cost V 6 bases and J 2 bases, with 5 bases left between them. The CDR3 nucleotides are TGTGCCAGCAGTTCTCCCTACGAGCAGTACTTC. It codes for CASSSPYEQYF.

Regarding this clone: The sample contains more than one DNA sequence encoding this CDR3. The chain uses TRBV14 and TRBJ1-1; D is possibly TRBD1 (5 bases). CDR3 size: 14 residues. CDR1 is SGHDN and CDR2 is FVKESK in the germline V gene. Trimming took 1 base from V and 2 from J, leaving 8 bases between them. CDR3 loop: CASSQVRGNTEAFF. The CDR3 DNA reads TGTGCCAGCAGCCAAGTTAGGGGCAACACTGAAGCTTTCTTT.

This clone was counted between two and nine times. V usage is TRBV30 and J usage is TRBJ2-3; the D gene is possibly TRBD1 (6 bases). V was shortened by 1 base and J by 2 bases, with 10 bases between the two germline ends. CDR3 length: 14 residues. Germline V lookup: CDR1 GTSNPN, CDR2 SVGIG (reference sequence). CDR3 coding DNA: TGTGCCTGGAGTGCGGGACATCTCACAGATACGCAGTATTTT. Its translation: CAWSAGHLTDTQYF.

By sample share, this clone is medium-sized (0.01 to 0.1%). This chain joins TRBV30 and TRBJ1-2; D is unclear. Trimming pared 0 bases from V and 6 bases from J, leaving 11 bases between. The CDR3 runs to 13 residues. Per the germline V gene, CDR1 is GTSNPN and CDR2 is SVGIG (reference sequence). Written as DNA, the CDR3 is TGTGCCTGGAGTGTAGGCGGGGTCCATGGCTACACCTTC. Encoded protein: CAWSVGGVHGYTF.

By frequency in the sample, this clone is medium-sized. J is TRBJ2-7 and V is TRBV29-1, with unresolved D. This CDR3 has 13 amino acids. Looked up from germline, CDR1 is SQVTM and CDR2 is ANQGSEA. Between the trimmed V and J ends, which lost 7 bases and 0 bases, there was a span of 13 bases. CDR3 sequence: CSASSPHSYEQYF. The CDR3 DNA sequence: TGCAGCGCCTCTAGTCCCCACTCCTACGAGCAGTACTTC.

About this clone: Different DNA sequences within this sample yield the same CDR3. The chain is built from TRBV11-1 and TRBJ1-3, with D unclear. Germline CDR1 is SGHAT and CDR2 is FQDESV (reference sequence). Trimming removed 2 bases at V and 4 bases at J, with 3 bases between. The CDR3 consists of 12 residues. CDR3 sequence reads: CASSLSGNTIYF. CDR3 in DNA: TGTGCCAGCAGCTTATCGGGAAACACCATATATTTT.

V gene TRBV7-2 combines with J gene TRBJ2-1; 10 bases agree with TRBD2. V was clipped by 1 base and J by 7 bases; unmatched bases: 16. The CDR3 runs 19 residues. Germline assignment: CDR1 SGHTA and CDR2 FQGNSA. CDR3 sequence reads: CASSLVLAGAGGAVNEQFF. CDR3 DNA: TGTGCCAGCAGCTTAGTTCTAGCGGGAGCCGGGGGGGCGGTTAATGAGCAGTTCTTC.

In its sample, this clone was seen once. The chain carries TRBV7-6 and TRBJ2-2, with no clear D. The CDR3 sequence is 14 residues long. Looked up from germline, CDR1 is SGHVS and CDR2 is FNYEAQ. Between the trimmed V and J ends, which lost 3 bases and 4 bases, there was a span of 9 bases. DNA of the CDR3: TGTGCCAGCAGCTTCGGGTCGGGCACCGGGGAGCTGTTTTTT. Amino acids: CASSFGSGTGELFF. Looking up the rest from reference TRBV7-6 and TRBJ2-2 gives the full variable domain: GAGVSQSPRYKVTKRGQDVALRCDPISGHVSLYWYRQALGQGPEFLTYFNYEAQQDKSGLPNDRFSAERPEGSISTLTIQRTEQRDSAMYRCASSFGSGTGELFFGEGSRLTVL.

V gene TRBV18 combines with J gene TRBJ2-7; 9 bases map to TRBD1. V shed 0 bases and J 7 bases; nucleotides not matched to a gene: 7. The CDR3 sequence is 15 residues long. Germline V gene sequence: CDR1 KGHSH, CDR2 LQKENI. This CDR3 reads CASSPPARQGEEQYF. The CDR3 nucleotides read TGTGCCAGCTCACCACCGGCGAGACAGGGGGAAGAGCAGTACTTC. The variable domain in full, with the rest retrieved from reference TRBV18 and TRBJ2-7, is NAGVMQNPRHLVRRRGQEARLRCSPMKGHSHVYWYRQLPEEGLKFMVYLQKENIIDESGMPKERFSAEFPKEGPSILRIQQVVRGDSAAYFCASSPPARQGEEQYFGPGTRLTVT.

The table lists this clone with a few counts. CDR3 loop: CATRDSLRSKTQYF. The CDR3 DNA reads TGTGCCACTCGGGACAGCTTGAGATCCAAGACCCAGTACTTC. The chain is built from TRBV13 and TRBJ2-5; 7 bases agree with TRBD1. The CDR3 is 14 residues long. In germline, CDR1 is PRHDT, CDR2 FYEKMQ (reference sequence). The V segment lost 10 bases and the J segment 6 bases; nucleotides outside the gene matches: 14.

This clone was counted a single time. The CDR3, as DNA: TGTGCCAGCTCACCAGGGACAGGGGGCATTGATGGCTACACCTTC. Protein: CASSPGTGGIDGYTF. V is TRBV18 and J is TRBJ1-2; 12 bases fit TRBD1. The trim removed 2 bases at V and 6 bases at J, leaving 4 bases unmatched. The CDR3 is 15 residues long. Germline V gene sequence: CDR1 KGHSH, CDR2 LQKENI. The full variable domain, rest sourced from reference TRBV18 and TRBJ1-2, is NAGVMQNPRHLVRRRGQEARLRCSPMKGHSHVYWYRQLPEEGLKFMVYLQKENIIDESGMPKERFSAEFPKEGPSILRIQQVVRGDSAAYFCASSPGTGGIDGYTFGSGTRLTVV.

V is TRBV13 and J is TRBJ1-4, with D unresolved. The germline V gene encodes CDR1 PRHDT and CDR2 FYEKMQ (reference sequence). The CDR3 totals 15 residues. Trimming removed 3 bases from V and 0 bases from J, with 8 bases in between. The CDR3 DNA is TGTGCCAGCAGCTTCCGGAGATCAACTAATGAAAAACTGTTTTTT. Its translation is CASSFRRSTNEKLFF.

CDR3 residues: CASSTRPDGGGYTF. CDR3 in DNA: TGTGCCAGTAGTACCCGCCCCGATGGCGGTGGCTACACCTTC. This rearrangement joins TRBV19 to TRBJ1-2; D not resolved. The CDR3 is made up of 14 amino acids. Trimming pared 4 bases from V and 7 bases from J, leaving 16 bases between. In germline, CDR1 is LNHDA, CDR2 SQIVND (reference sequence).

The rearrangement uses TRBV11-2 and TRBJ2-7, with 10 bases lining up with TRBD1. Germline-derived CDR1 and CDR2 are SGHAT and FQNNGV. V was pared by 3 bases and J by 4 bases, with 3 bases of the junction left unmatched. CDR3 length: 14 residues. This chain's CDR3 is CASSLGDRGYEQYF. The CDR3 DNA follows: TGTGCCAGCAGCTTGGGGGACAGGGGTTACGAGCAGTACTTC.

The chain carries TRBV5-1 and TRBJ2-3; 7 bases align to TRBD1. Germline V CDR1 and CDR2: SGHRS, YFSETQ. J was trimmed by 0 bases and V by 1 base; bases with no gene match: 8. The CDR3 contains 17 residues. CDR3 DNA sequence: TGCGCCAGCAGCTTGCCTACAGGGGTCGGGAGCACAGATACGCAGTATTTT. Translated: CASSLPTGVGSTDTQYF.

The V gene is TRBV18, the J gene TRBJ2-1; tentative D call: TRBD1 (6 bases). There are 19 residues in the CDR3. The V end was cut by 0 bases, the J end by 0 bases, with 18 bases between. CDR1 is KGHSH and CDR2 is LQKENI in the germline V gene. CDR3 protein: CASSPPLPSGTRSYNEQFF. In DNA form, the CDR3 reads TGTGCCAGCTCACCACCATTACCGTCAGGGACACGCTCCTACAATGAGCAGTTCTTC.